This record covers a single T cell receptor (beta chain). Carrying UMI labels, the TRB cDNA libraries were prepared through 5' RACE. TCRdb reprocessed the 5' RACE reads; each CDR3 protein has one entry and no DNA is given. This listing includes over 100,000 distinct CDR3 sequences. This entry comes from a study of CXCR3-negative and CXCR3-positive naive CD8 T cells. Germline CDR1 SGHVS, CDR2 FNYEAQ. CDR3 length: 12 residues. The V gene is TRBV7-6, the J gene TRBJ2-3. The TCR comes from a human donor in good health. Some clones in this sample may be carry-over from other donors' samples. Sequencing input: naive CXCR3- CD8+ T cells from blood. As for subset: CD45RO-CCR7+CD27+CD95- naive CD8+ T cells lacking CXCR3 (TNR3-). CDR3 loop: CASSLDEDTQYF.